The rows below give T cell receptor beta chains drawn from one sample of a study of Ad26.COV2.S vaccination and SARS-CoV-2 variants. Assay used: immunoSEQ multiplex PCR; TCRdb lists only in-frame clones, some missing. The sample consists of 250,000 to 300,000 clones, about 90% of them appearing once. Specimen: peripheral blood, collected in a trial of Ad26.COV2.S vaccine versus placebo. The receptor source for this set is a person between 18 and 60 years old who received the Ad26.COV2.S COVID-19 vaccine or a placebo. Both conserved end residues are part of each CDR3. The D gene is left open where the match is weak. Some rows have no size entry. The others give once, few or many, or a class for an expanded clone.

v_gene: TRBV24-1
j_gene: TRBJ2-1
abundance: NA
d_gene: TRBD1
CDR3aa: CATSVGGQEEQFF
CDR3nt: TGTGCCACCAGTGTTGGGGGACAGGAAGAGCAGTTCTTC

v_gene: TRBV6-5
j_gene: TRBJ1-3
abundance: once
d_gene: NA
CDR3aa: CAARGEMAGNTIYF
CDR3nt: TGTGCAGCCAGGGGCGAGATGGCTGGAAACACCATATATTTT

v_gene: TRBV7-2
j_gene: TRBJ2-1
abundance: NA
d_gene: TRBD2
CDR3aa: CASTLTSGNSYNEQFF
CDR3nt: TGTGCCAGCACCCTGACTAGCGGGAACTCCTACAATGAGCAGTTCTTC

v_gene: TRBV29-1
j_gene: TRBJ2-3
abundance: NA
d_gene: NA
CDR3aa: CSSGGGGDTQYF
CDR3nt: TGCAGCTCAGGGGGCGGGGGAGATACGCAGTATTTT

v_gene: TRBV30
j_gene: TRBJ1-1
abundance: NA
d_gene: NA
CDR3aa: CAWSQGSTEAFF
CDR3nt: TGTGCCTGGAGCCAGGGTAGCACTGAAGCTTTCTTT

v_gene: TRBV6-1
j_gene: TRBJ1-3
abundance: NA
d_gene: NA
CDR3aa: CASSDPNAGNTIYF
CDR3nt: TGTGCCAGCAGTGACCCCAATGCTGGAAACACCATATATTTT

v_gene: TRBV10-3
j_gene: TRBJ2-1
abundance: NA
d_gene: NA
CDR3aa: CAISPGQGDEQFF
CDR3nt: TGTGCCATCAGTCCGGGACAAGGCGATGAGCAGTTCTTC

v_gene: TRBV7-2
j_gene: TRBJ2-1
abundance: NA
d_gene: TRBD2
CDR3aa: CASSFPAGGLGNEQFF
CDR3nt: TGTGCCAGCAGCTTCCCAGCGGGGGGGCTAGGTAATGAGCAGTTCTTC

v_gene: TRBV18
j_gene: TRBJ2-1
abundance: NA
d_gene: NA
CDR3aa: CASSPTPTGNEQFF
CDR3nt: TGTGCCAGCTCACCGACTCCAACGGGGAATGAGCAGTTCTTC

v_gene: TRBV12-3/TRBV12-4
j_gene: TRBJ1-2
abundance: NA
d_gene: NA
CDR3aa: CASSKTPDGYTF
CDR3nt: TGTGCCAGCAGTAAAACGCCTGATGGCTACACCTTC

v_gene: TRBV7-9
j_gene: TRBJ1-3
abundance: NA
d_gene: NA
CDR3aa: CASSLGLSGNTIYF
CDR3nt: TGTGCCAGCAGCTTAGGACTCTCTGGAAACACCATATATTTT

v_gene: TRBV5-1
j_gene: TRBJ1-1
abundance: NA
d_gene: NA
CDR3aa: CASSPDSNTEAFF
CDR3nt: TGCGCCAGCAGCCCCGACTCGAACACTGAAGCTTTCTTT

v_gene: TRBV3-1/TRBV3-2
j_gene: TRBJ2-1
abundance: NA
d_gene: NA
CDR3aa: CASSQDFNEQFF
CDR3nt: TGTGCCAGCAGCCAAGATTTTAATGAGCAGTTCTTC

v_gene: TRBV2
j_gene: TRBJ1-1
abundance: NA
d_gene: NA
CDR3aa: CASMLQRMNTEAFF
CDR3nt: TGTGCCAGCATGCTACAGAGGATGAACACTGAAGCTTTCTTT

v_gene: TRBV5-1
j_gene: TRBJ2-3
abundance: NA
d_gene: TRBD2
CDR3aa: CASSSGTSGGMGTDTQYF
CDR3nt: TGCGCCAGCAGTTCCGGGACTAGCGGGGGAATGGGCACAGATACGCAGTATTTT

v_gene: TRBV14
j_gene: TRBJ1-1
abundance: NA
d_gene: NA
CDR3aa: CASSQQAGINTEAFF
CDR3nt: TGTGCCAGCAGCCAACAGGCAGGGATAAACACTGAAGCTTTCTTT

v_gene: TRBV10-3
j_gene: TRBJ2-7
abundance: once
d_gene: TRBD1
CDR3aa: CAISGSDGQGDYEQYF
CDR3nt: TGTGCCATCAGTGGCTCCGACGGACAGGGGGACTACGAGCAGTACTTC

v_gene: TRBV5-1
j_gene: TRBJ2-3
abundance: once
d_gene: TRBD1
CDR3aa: CASSYWDRGVPSTDTQYF
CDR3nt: TGCGCCAGCAGCTATTGGGACAGGGGGGTACCTAGCACAGATACGCAGTATTTT

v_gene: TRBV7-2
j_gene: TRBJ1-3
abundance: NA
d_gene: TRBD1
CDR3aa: CASSWRDREGNTIYF
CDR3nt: TGTGCCAGCAGCTGGCGGGACAGGGAAGGAAACACCATATATTTT

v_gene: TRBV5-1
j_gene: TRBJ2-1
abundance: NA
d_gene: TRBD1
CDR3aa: CASSLSQGAAYNEQFF
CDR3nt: TGCGCCAGCAGCTTGTCTCAGGGGGCGGCCTACAATGAGCAGTTCTTC

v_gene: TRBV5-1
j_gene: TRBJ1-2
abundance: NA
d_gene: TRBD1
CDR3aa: CASSPRTGRIYYGYTF
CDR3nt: TGCGCCAGCAGCCCCAGGACAGGGCGGATATACTATGGCTACACCTTC

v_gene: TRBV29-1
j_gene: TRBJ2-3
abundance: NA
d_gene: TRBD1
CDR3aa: CSGTGEIGGTDTQYF
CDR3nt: TGCAGCGGGACAGGGGAAATCGGTGGCACAGATACGCAGTATTTT

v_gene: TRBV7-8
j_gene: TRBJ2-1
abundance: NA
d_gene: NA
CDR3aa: CASSLEASNEQFF
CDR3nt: TGTGCCAGCAGCTTAGAGGCCTCTAATGAGCAGTTCTTC

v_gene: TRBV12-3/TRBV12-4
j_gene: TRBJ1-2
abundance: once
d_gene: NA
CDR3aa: CASSPRNDYGYTF
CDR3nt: TGTGCCAGCAGCCCCAGGAATGACTATGGCTACACCTTC

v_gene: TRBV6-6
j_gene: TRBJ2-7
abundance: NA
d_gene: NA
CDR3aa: CASVNRRNYEQYF
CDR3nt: TGTGCCAGTGTCAACAGGAGAAACTACGAGCAGTACTTC

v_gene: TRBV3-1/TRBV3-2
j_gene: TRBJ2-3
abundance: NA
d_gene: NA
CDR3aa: CASSQGLAGFTDTQYF
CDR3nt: TGTGCCAGCAGCCAAGGGCTAGCAGGGTTCACAGATACGCAGTATTTT

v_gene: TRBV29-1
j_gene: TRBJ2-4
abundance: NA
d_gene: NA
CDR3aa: CSVESRVGETGIQYF
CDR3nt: TGCAGCGTTGAAAGTCGTGTCGGGGAAACTGGCATTCAGTACTTC

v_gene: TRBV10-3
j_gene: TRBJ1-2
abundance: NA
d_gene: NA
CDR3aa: CAIGLKKGYTF
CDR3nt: TGTGCCATCGGACTAAAGAAGGGCTACACCTTC

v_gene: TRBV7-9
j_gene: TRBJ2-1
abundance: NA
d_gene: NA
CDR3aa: CASSSTSEQFF
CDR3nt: TGTGCCAGCAGCTCAACTTCAGAGCAGTTCTTC

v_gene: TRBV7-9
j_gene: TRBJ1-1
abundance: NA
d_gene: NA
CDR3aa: CASSLEEGSNTEAFF
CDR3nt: TGTGCCAGCAGCTTAGAAGAAGGCTCTAACACTGAAGCTTTCTTT

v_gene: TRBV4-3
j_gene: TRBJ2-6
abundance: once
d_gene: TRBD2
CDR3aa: CASSQGGGASGANVLTF
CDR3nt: TGCGCCAGCAGCCAAGGGGGAGGGGCCTCTGGGGCCAACGTCCTGACTTTC

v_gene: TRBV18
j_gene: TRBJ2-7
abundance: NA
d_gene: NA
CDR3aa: CASSPANLFSYEQYF
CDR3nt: TGTGCCAGCTCACCGGCGAACCTCTTCTCCTACGAGCAGTACTTC

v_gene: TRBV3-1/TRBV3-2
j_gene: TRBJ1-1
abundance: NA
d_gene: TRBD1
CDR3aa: CASSLGTGTEAFF
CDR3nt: TGTGCCAGCAGCCTAGGGACAGGGACTGAAGCTTTCTTT

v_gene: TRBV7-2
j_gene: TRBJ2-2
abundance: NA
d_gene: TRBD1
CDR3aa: CASSHRQGAGTGELFF
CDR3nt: TGTGCCAGCAGCCACCGACAGGGGGCTGGCACCGGGGAGCTGTTTTTT

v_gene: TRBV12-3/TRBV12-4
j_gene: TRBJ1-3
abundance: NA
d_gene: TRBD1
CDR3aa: CASSFDRGDTIYF
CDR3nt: TGTGCCAGCAGCTTTGACAGGGGGGACACCATATATTTT

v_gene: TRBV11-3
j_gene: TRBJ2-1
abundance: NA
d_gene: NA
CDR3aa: CASSSARGNVPNEQFF
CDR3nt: TGTGCCAGCAGCTCCGCAAGGGGGAACGTCCCCAATGAGCAGTTCTTC

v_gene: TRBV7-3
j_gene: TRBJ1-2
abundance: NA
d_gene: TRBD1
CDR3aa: CASSLTGTGNYGYTF
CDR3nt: TGTGCCAGCAGCTTGACCGGGACAGGGAACTATGGCTACACCTTC

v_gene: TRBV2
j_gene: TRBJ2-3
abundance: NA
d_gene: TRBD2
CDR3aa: CASIRLAGSDTQYF
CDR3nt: TGTGCCAGCATAAGACTAGCCGGTTCAGATACGCAGTATTTT

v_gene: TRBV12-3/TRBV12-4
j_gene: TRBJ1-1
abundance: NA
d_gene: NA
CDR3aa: CASDRSGWGEAFF
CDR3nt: TGTGCCAGCGATCGCTCGGGGTGGGGTGAAGCTTTCTTT

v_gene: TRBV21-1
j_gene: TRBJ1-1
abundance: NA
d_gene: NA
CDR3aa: CASRQLPPAPSATLNTEAFF
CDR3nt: TGTGCCAGCCGCCAGCTCCCCCCGGCCCCCTCAGCAACGCTGAACACTGAAGCTTTCTTT

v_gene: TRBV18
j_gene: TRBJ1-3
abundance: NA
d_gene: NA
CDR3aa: CASSDLISGNTIYF
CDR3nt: TGTGCCAGCTCAGACCTTATTTCTGGAAACACCATATATTTT

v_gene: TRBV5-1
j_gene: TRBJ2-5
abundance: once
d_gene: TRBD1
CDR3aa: CASSLVRTGGSKTQYF
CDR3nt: TGCGCCAGCAGCTTGGTCAGGACAGGGGGCTCTAAGACCCAGTACTTC

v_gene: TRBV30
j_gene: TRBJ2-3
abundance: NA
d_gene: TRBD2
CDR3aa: CAWGRGGSTDTQYF
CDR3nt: TGTGCCTGGGGTCGGGGGGGGAGCACAGATACGCAGTATTTT

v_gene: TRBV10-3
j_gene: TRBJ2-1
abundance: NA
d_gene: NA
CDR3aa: CAISPTTLVDNEQFF
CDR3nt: TGTGCCATCAGCCCGACTACCCTAGTCGACAATGAGCAGTTCTTC

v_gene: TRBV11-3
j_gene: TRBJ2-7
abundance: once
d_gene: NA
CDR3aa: CASSPPAARGNEQYF
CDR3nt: TGTGCCAGCAGCCCCCCTGCGGCTCGGGGGAACGAGCAGTACTTC

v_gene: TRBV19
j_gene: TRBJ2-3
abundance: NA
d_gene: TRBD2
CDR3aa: CASNAGGRTYTDTQYF
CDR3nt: TGTGCCAGTAACGCTGGCGGGAGGACCTACACAGATACGCAGTATTTT

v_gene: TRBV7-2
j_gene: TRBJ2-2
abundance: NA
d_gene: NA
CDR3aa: CASSLRGDSYTGELFF
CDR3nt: TGTGCCAGCAGCTTAAGGGGGGACAGTTACACCGGGGAGCTGTTTTTT

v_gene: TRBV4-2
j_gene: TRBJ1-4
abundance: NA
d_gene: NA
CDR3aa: CARSPGGWGAPDEKLFF
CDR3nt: TGTGCCCGCAGTCCGGGGGGGTGGGGGGCCCCTGATGAAAAACTGTTTTTT

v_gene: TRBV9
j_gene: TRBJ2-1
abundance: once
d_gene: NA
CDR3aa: CASSVEQFNEQFF
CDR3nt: TGTGCCAGCAGCGTAGAACAGTTCAATGAGCAGTTCTTC

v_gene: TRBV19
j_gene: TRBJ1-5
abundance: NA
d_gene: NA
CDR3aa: CASSIDLVRDQPQHF
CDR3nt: TGTGCCAGTAGTATAGATCTTGTCAGGGACCAGCCCCAGCATTTT

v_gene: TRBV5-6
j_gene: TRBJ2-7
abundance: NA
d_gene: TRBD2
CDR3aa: CASSRTSGASYEQYF
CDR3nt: TGTGCCAGCAGTCGGACTAGCGGGGCTTCCTACGAGCAGTACTTC

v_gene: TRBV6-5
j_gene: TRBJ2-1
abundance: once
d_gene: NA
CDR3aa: CARGPTSYNEQFF
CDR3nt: TGTGCCAGGGGTCCTACTTCCTACAATGAGCAGTTCTTC

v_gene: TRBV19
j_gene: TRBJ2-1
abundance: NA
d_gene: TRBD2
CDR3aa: CASSIGLAGEYEQFF
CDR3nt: TGTGCCAGTAGTATCGGACTAGCGGGAGAATATGAGCAGTTCTTC

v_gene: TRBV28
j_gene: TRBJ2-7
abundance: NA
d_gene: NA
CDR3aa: CASSPRIPGVYEQYF
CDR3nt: TGTGCCAGCAGTCCACGGATTCCCGGCGTCTACGAGCAGTACTTC

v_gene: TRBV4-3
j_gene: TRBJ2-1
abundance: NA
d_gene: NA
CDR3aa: CASSQDLGRPSEQFF
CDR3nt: TGCGCCAGCAGCCAAGATCTCGGGCGTCCCTCGGAGCAGTTCTTC

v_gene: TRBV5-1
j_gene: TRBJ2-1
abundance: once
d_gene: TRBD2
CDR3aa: CASSLEGLAGTDEQFF
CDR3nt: TGCGCCAGCAGCTTGGAGGGACTAGCGGGAACGGATGAGCAGTTCTTC

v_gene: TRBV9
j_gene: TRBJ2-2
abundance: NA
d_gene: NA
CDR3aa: CASRSGTNTGELFF
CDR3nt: TGTGCCAGCAGATCCGGGACCAACACCGGGGAGCTGTTTTTT

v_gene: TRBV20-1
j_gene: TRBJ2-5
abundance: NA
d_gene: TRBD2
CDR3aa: CSASREGPVDQYF
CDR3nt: TGCAGTGCTAGTAGGGAGGGCCCGGTCGACCAGTACTTC

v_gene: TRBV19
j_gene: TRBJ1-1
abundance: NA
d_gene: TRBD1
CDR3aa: CASSSVVPGQTVNTEAFF
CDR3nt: TGTGCCAGTAGTTCAGTAGTCCCGGGACAGACAGTGAACACTGAAGCTTTCTTT

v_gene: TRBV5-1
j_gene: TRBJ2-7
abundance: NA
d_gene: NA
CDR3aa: CASSLGDRFSYEQYF
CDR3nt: TGCGCCAGCAGCTTGGGAGACAGATTCTCCTACGAGCAGTACTTC